This record covers a single T cell receptor (beta chain). Antigen unknown. Study-wide results and limits: The larger cohort examined one V-J beta rearrangement, not whole repertoires. In terms of TCR gene usage, tumor memory CD4+ T cells clustered together with blood and lymph node memory CD4+ cells, as well as with lymph node naive CD4+ cells. Tumor-infiltrating Treg TCR alpha and beta sequences overlapped most with tumor naive CD4+ T cells, then blood naive.

Germline V gives CDR1 DFQATT, CDR2 SNEGSKA (reference sequence). Trimming took 3 bases from V and 2 from J; bases not matched to a gene: 17. The CDR3 totals 19 residues. Full-length variable regions came from constant-region reverse primers plus semi-nested Nested Universal Primer A PCR. TCRdb fed the 5' RACE reads into MiXCR, producing one record per CDR3 protein. Here the sample spans approximately 10,000 distinct CDR3 sequences, over 35% being singletons. The sorted Tregs were CD4+CD25+CD127-/low cells. The receptor's source is a female donor with breast cancer. The sample taken for sequencing was Tregs sorted from a lymph node. The chain employs TRBV20-1 and TRBJ2-7, with 12 positions matching TRBD2. As DNA, the CDR3 is TGCAGTGCTAGTTTGACCAGGACTAGCGGGATTGGGGACCCCTACGAGCAGTACTTC. Translation: CSASLTRTSGIGDPYEQYF.